Sequencing of this T cell receptor beta chain was carried out in a study of T cell responses to AZD1222 COVID-19 vaccine. Points from the study as a whole: It was only after the peak T cell response that any repertoires were sampled. Across spike, vaccine-associated CD4 TCRs were found, dominant at 160-218 and 743-854. Within unmutated variant regions lay the reported targets of nearly half of spike-specific TCRs.

Only in-frame clones appear in the TCRdb table, and some are missing; sequencing was by immunoSEQ multiplex PCR. The sample shows roughly 130,000 clones, roughly nine tenths of them seen only once. CDR1 is KGHSH, CDR2 LQKENI, per germline. The CDR3 is made up of 13 amino acids. V was trimmed by 3 bases and J by 6 bases, leaving 11 bases between them. In regard to this clone: Its target is not known.

The material was peripheral blood, obtained on day 0 of AZD1222 vaccination. The source of this sequence is an adult in good health. The gene calls are TRBV18 and TRBJ1-2, with no clear D. The CDR3 protein is CASSPGEDHGYTF. For the CDR3, the DNA is TGTGCCAGCTCACCTGGCGAGGACCATGGCTACACCTTC.